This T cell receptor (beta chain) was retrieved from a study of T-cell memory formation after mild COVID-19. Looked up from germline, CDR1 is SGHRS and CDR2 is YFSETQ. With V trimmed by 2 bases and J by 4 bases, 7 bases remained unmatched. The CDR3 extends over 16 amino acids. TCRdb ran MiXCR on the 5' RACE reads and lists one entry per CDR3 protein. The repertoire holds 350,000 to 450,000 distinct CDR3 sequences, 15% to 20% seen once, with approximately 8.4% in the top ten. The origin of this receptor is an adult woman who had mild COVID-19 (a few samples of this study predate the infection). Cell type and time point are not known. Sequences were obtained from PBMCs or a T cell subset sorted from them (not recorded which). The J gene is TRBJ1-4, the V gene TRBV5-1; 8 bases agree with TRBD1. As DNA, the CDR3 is TGCGCCAGCAGCTTCGGGACAGGAATGAATAATGAAAAACTGTTTTTT. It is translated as CASSFGTGMNNEKLFF.